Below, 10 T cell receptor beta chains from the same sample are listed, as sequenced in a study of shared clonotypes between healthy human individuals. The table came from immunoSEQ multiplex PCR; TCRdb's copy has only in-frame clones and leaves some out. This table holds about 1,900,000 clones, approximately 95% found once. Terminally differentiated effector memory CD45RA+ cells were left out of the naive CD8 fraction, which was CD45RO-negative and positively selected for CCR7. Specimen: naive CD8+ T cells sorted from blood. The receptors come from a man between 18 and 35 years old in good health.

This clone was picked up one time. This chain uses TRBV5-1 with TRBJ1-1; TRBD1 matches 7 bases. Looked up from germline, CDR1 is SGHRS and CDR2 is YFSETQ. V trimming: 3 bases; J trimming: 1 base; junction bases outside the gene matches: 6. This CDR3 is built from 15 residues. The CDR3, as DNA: TGCGCCAGCAGCTCCTCGGGACAGCCGAACACTGAAGCTTTCTTT. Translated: CASSSSGQPNTEAFF.

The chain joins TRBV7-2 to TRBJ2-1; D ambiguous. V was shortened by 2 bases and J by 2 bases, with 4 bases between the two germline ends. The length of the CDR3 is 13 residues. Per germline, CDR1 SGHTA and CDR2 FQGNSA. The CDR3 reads CASSLSTYNEQFF. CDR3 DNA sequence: TGTGCCAGCAGCTTATCTACCTACAATGAGCAGTTCTTC.

This CDR3 reads CASSFSGWGTDTQYF. In DNA form, the CDR3 reads TGTGCCAGCAGCTTTTCAGGTTGGGGCACAGATACGCAGTATTTT. The gene calls are TRBV5-5 and TRBJ2-3, with D unresolved. This CDR3 spans 15 amino acids. In germline, CDR1 is SGHKS, CDR2 YYEKEE (reference sequence). Trimming pared 2 bases from V and 1 base from J, leaving 11 bases between.

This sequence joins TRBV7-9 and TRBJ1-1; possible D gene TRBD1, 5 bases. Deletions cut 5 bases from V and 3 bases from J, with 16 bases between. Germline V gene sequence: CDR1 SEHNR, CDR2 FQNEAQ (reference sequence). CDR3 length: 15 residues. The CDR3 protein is CASSTGPGVYTEAFF. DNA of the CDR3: TGTGCCAGCAGCACGGGCCCGGGGGTGTACACTGAAGCTTTCTTT. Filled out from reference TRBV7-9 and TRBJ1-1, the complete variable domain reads DTGVSQNPRHKITKRGQNVTFRCDPISEHNRLYWYRQTLGQGPEFLTYFQNEAQLEKSRLLSDRFSAERPKGSFSTLEIQRTEQGDSAMYLCASSTGPGVYTEAFFGQGTRLTVV.

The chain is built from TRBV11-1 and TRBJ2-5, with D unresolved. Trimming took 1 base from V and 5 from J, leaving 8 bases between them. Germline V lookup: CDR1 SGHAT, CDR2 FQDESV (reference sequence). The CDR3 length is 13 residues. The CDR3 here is CASSLVGFETQYF. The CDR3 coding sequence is TGTGCCAGCAGCTTAGTGGGGTTTGAGACCCAGTACTTC.

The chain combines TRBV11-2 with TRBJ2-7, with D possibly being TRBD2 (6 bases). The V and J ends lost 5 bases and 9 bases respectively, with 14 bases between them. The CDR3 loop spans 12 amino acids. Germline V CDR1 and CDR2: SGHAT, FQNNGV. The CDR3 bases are TGTGCCAGCAGCCCAAGGAGGGACGGGCAGTACTTC. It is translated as CASSPRRDGQYF.

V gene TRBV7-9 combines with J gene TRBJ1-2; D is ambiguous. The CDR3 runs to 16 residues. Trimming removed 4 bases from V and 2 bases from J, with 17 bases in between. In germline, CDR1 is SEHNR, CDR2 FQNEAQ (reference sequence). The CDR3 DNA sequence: TGTGCCAGCAGCTCCGCACTCGCGAGTTCCAACTATGGCTACACCTTC. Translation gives CASSSALASSNYGYTF.

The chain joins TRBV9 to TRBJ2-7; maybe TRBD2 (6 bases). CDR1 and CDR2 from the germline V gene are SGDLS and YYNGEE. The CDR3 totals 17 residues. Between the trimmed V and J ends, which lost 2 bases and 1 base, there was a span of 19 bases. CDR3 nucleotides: TGTGCCAGCAGCGTGGGGGGTAGCGGATCCTTATCCTACGAGCAGTACTTC. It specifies CASSVGGSGSLSYEQYF.

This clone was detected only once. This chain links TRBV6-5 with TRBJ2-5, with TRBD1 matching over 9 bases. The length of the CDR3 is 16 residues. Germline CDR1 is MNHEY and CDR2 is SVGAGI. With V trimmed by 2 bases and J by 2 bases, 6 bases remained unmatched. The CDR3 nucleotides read TGTGCCAGCAGTTACAGTCCGACAGGGGGACAAGAGACCCAGTACTTC. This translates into CASSYSPTGGQETQYF.

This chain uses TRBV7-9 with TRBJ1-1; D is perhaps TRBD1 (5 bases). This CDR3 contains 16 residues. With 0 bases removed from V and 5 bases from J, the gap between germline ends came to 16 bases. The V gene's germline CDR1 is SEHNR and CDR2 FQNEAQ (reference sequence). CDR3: CASSLAGWQGNTEAFF. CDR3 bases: TGTGCCAGCAGCTTAGCGGGTTGGCAGGGAAATACTGAAGCTTTCTTT. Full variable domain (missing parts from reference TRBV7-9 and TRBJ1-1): DTGVSQNPRHKITKRGQNVTFRCDPISEHNRLYWYRQTLGQGPEFLTYFQNEAQLEKSRLLSDRFSAERPKGSFSTLEIQRTEQGDSAMYLCASSLAGWQGNTEAFFGQGTRLTVV.